The source of this T cell receptor beta chain is a study of beta chain features in type 1 diabetes. The study's findings and limits: People with Type 1 diabetes carried modestly yet significantly shorter TCRB CDR3s in all four CD4+ subsets. Because the template was cDNA, high-expressing cells might be over-represented.

Expressed TCRB transcripts were sequenced, since all the RNA that had been isolated was reverse transcribed. Method: immunoSEQ multiplex PCR; TCRdb's copy keeps in-frame clones and lacks some. The table has nearly 700,000 clones, about an eighth seen once. Each of the sorted populations had a purity greater than 98%. This clone was seen more than once but under ten times. Its target is not known. With V trimmed by 7 bases and J by 5 bases, 12 bases remained unmatched. The germline V gene encodes CDR1 SQVTM and CDR2 ANQGSEA. The CDR3 is 15 residues long. This receptor was obtained from a man aged 18 to 30 with type 1 diabetes. Sequenced: naive CD4+ T cells from blood. The rearrangement links TRBV29-1 to TRBJ1-1, with 11 bases matching TRBD1. CDR3 sequence (DNA): TGCAGCGGAGTTCTTGGGACAGGGGGATATACTGAAGCTTTCTTT. Residues: CSGVLGTGGYTEAFF.